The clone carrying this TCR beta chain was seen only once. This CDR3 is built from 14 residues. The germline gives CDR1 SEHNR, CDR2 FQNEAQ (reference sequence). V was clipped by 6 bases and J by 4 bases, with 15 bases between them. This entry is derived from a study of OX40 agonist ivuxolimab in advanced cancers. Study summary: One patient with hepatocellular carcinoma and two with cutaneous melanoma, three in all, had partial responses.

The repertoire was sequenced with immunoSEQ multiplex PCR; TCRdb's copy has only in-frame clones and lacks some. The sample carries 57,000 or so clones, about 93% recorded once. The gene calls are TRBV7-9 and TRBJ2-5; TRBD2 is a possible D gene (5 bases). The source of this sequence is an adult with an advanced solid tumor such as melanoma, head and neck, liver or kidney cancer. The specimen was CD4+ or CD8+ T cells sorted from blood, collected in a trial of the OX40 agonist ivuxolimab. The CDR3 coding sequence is TGTGCCAGCAGTCACCCGAGCCGGGGAGAGACCCAGTACTTC. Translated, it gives CASSHPSRGETQYF.